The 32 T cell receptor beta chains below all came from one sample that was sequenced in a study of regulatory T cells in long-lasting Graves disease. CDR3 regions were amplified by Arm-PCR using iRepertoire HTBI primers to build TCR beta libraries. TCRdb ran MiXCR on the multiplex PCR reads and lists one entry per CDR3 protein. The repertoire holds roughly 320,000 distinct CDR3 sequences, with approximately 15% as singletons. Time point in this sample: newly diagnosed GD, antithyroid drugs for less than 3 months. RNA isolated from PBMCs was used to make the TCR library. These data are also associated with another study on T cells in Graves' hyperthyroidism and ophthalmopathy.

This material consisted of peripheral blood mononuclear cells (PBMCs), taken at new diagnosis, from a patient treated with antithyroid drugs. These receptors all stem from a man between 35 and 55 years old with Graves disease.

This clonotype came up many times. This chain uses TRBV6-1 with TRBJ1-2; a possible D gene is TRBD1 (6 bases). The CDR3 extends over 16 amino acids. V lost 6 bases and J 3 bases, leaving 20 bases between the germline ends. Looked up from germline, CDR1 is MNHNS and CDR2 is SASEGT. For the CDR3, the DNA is TGTGCCAGCAGACCCCACGCAGGGGTTTCGGACTATGGCTACACCTTC. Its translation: CASRPHAGVSDYGYTF.

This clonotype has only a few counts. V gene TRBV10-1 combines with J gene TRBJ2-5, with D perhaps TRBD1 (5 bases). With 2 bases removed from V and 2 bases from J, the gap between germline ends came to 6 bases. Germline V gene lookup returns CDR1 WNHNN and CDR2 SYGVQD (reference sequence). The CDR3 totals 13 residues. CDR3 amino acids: CASSEAGQETQYF. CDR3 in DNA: TGCGCCAGCAGTGAGGCAGGGCAAGAGACCCAGTACTTC.

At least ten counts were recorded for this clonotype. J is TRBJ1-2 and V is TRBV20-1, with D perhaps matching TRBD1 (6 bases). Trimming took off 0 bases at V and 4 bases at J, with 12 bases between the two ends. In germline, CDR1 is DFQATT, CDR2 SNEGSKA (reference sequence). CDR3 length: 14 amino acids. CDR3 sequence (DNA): TGCAGTGCTAGAGACCCAGGGGTGGGCTATGGCTACACCTTC. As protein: CSARDPGVGYGYTF.

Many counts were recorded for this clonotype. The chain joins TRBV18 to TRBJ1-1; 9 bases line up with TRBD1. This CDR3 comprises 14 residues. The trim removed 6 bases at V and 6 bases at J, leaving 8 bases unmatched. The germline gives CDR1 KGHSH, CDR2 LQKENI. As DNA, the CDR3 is TGTGCCAGCTCGCCAGACAGGGGGAGTCCTGAAGCTTTCTTT. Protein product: CASSPDRGSPEAFF.

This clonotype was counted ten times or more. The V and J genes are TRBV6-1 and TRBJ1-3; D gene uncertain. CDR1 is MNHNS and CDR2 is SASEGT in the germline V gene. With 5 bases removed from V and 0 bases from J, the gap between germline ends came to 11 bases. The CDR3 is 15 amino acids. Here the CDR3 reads CASSRRLSSGNTIYF. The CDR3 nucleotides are TGTGCCAGCAGTCGAAGACTCAGCTCTGGAAACACCATATATTTT.

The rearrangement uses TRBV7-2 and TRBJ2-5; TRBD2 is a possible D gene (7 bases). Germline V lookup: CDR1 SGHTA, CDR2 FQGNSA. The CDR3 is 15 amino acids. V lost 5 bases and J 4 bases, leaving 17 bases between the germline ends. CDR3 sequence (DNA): TGTGCCAGCAGCCCGGACGTAGGGGGGGTAGAGACCCAGTACTTC. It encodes CASSPDVGGVETQYF. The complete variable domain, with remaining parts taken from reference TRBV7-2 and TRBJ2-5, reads GAGVSQSPSNKVTEKGKDVELRCDPISGHTALYWYRQSLGQGLEFLIYFQGNSAPDKSGLPSDRFSAERTGGSVSTLTIQRTQQEDSAVYLCASSPDVGGVETQYFGPGTRLLVL.

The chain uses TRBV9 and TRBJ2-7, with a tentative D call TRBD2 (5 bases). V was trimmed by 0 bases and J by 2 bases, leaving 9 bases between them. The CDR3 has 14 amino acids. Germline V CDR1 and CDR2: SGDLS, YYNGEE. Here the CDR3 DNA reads TGTGCCAGCAGCGTAGGTCGCGGGCCCTACGAGCAGTACTTC. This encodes CASSVGRGPYEQYF.

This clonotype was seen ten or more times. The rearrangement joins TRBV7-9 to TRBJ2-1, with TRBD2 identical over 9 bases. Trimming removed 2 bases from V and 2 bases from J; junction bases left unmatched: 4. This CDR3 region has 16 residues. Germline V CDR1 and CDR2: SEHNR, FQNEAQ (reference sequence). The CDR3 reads CASSLSGGRTYNEQFF. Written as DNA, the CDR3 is TGTGCCAGCAGCTTAAGCGGGGGGCGAACCTACAATGAGCAGTTCTTC. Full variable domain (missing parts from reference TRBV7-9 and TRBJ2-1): DTGVSQNPRHKITKRGQNVTFRCDPISEHNRLYWYRQTLGQGPEFLTYFQNEAQLEKSRLLSDRFSAERPKGSFSTLEIQRTEQGDSAMYLCASSLSGGRTYNEQFFGPGTRLTVL.

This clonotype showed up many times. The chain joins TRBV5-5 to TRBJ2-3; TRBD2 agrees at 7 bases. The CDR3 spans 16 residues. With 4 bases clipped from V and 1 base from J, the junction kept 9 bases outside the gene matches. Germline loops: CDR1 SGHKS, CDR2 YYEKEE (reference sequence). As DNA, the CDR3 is TGTGCCAGCAGCCCCGTTCCCAGCGGGGGCACAGATACGCAGTATTTT. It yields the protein CASSPVPSGGTDTQYF.

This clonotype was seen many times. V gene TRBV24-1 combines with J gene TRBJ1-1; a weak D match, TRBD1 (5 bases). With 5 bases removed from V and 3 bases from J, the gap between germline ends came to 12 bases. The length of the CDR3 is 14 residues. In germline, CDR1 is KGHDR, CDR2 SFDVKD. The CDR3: CATSGPGTDTEAFF. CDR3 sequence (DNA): TGTGCCACCAGTGGCCCCGGGACGGACACTGAAGCTTTCTTT.

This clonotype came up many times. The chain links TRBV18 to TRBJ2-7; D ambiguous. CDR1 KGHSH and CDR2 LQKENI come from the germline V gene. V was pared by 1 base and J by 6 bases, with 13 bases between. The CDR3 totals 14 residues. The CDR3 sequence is CASSPLDQSLEQYF. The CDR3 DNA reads TGTGCCAGCTCACCACTCGATCAATCTCTCGAGCAGTACTTC.

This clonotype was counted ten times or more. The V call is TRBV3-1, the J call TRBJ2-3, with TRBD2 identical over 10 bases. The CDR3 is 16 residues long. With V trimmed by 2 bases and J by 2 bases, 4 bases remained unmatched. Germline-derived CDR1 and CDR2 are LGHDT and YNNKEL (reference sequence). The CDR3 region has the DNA TGTGCCAGCAGCCAAATAGCGGGGGGTTTCACAGATACGCAGTATTTT. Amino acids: CASSQIAGGFTDTQYF.

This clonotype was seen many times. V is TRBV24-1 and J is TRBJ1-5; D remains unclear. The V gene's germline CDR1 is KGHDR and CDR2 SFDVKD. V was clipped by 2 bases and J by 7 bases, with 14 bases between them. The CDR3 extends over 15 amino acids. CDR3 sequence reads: CATSDSRYNGQPQHF. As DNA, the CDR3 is TGTGCCACCAGTGATTCCAGATACAATGGGCAGCCCCAGCATTTT.

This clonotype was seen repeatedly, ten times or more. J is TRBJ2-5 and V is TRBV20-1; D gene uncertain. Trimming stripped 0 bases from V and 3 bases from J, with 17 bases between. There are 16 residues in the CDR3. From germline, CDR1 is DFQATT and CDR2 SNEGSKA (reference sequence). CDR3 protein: CSARDNSRSWEETQYF. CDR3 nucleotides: TGCAGTGCTAGAGACAACTCGCGCTCCTGGGAAGAGACCCAGTACTTC.

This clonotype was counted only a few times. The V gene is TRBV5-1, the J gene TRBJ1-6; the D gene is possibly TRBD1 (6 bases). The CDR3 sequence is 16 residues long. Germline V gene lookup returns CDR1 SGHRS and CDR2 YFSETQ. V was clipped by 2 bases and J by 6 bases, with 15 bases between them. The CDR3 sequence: CASSFGQRPLNSPLHF. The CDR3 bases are TGCGCCAGCAGCTTCGGACAGAGACCCCTTAATTCACCCCTCCACTTT. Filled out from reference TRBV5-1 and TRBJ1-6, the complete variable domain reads KAGVTQTPRYLIKTRGQQVTLSCSPISGHRSVSWYQQTPGQGLQFLFEYFSETQRNKGNFPGRFSGRQFSNSRSEMNVSTLELGDSALYLCASSFGQRPLNSPLHFGNGTRLTVT.

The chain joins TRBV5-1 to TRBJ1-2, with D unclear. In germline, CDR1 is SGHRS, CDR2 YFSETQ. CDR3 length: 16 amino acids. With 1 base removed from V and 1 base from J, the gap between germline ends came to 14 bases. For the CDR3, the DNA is TGCGCCAGCAGCTTGAATCCGGGAGGAGATAACTATGGCTACACCTTC. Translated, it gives CASSLNPGGDNYGYTF.

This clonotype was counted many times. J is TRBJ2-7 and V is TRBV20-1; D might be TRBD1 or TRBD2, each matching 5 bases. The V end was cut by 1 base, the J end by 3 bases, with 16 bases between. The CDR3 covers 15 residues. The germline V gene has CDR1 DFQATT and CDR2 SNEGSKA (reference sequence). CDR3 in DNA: TGCAGTGCTAGAGGGGGGACCCTGAGGGGCTACGAGCAGTACTTC. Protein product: CSARGGTLRGYEQYF.

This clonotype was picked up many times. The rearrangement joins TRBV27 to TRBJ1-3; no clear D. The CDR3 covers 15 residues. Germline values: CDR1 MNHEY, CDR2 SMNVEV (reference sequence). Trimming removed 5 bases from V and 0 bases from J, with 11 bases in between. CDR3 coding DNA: TGTGCCAGCAGTAACCGGGCCGGCTCTGGAAACACCATATATTTT. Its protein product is CASSNRAGSGNTIYF.

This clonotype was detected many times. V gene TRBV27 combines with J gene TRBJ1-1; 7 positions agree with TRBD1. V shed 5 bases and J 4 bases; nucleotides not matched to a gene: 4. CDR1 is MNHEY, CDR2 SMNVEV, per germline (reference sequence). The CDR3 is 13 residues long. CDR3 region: CASSEQGRTEAFF. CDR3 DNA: TGTGCCAGCAGTGAACAGGGGCGCACTGAAGCTTTCTTT.

CDR3 coding DNA: TGCAGCGTCTTTCGCGAACAGGAAAACTATGGCTACACCTTC. Protein sequence: CSVFREQENYGYTF. The chain is built from TRBV29-1 and TRBJ1-2; maybe TRBD1 (5 bases). The CDR3 sequence is 14 residues long. The germline V and J ends were trimmed by 6 bases and 2 bases, with 16 bases remaining between them. Germline CDR1 is SQVTM and CDR2 is ANQGSEA.

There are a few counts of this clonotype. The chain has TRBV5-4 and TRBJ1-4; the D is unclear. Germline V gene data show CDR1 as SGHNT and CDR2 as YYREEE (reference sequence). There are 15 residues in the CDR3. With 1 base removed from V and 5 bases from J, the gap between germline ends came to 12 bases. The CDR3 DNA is TGTGCCAGCAGCTTGCGGTCGGAAGGCAATGAAAAACTGTTTTTT. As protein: CASSLRSEGNEKLFF.

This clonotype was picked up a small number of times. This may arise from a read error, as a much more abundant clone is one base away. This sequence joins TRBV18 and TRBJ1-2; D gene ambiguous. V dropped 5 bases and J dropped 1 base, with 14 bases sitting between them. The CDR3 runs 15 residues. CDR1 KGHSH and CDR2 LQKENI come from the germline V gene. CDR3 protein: CASSASPGSNYGYTF. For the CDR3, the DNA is TGTGCCAGCTCAGCAAGTCCCGGCAGTAACTATGGCTACACCTTC. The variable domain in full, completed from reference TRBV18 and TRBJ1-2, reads NAGVMQNPRHLVRRRGQEARLRCSPMKGHSHVYWYRQLPEEGLKFMVYLQKENIIDESGMPKERFSAEFPKEGPSILRIQQVVRGDSAAYFCASSASPGSNYGYTFGSGTRLTVV.

The CDR3 loop reads CASSYGGERNNEQFF. CDR3 coding DNA: TGTGCCAGCAGTTACGGGGGGGAAAGGAACAATGAGCAGTTCTTC. The chain couples TRBV6-9 to TRBJ2-7, with 8 positions matching TRBD2. Near its end, the DNA agrees better with TRBJ2-1, so the J call may be wrong. From germline, CDR1 is MNHGY and CDR2 SVAAGI. The CDR3 is 15 residues long.

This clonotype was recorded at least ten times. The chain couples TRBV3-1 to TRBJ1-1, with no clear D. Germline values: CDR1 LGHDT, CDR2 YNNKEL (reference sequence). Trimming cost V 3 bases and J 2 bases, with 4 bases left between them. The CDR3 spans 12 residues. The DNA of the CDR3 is TGTGCCAGCAGCCAGAAAAACACTGAAGCTTTCTTT. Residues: CASSQKNTEAFF.

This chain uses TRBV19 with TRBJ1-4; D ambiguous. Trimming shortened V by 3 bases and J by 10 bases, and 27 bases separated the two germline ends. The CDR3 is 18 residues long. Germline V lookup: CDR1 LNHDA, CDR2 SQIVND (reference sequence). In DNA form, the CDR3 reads TGTGCCAGTAGTATCCCTTCCGGCTACCAAGCAAGATCGGGAAAACTGTTTTTT. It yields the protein CASSIPSGYQARSGKLFF.

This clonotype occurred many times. This chain's CDR3 is CASSQAGTGYYGYTF. The CDR3 DNA reads as TGTGCCAGTAGCCAGGCCGGGACAGGATACTATGGCTACACCTTC. The chain links TRBV19 to TRBJ1-2; 8 nucleotides match TRBD1. Germline V gives CDR1 LNHDA, CDR2 SQIVND (reference sequence). CDR3 size: 15 residues. After removal of 6 bases from V and 3 bases from J, the junction contained 9 bases not matched to a gene.

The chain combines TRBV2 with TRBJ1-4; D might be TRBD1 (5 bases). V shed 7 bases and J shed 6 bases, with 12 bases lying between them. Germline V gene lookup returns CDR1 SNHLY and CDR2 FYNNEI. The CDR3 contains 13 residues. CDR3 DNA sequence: TGTGCCAGCAAATGGGACGCCGATGAAAAACTGTTTTTT. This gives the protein CASKWDADEKLFF.

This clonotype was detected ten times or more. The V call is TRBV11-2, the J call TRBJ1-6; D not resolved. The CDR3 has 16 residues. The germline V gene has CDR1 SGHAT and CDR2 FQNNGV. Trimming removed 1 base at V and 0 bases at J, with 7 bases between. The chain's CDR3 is CASSLVGSSYNSPLHF. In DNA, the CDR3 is TGTGCCAGCAGCTTAGTAGGGAGCTCCTATAATTCACCCCTCCACTTT. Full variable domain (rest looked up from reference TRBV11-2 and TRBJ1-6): EAGVAQSPRYKIIEKRQSVAFWCNPISGHATLYWYQQILGQGPKLLIQFQNNGVVDDSQLPKDRFSAERLKGVDSTLKIQPAKLEDSAVYLCASSLVGSSYNSPLHFGNGTRLTVT.

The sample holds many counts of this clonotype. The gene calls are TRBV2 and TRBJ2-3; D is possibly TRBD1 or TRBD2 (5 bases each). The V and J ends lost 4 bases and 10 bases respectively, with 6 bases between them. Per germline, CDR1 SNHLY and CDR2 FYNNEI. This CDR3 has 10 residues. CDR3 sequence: CASSVGAQYF. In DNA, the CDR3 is TGTGCCAGCAGTGTGGGGGCGCAGTATTTT.

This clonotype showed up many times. The CDR3 nucleotides are TGTGCCAGCAGTTACATGAGGGGAGGCAATCAGCCCCAGCATTTT. This codes for CASSYMRGGNQPQHF. This chain connects TRBV6-2 or TRBV6-3 to TRBJ1-5; maybe TRBD1 (5 bases). The CDR3 sequence is 15 residues long. The germline CDR1 and CDR2 sequences are MNHEY and SVGEGT. Trimming removed 2 bases at V and 2 bases at J, with 10 bases between.

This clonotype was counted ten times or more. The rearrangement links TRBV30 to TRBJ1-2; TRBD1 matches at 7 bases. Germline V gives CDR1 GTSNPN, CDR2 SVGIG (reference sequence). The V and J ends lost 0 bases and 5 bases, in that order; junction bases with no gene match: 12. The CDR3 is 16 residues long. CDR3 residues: CAWSVGGQPLRYGYTF. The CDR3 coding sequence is TGTGCCTGGAGTGTAGGGGGACAGCCCCTTCGGTATGGCTACACCTTC.

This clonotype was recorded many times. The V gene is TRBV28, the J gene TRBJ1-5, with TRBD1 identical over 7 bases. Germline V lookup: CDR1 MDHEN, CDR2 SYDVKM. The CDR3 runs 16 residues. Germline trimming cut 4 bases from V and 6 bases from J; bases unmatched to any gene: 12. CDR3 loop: CASSSGGGVTRQPQHF. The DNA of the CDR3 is TGTGCCAGCAGTTCAGGGGGAGGGGTGACTCGTCAGCCCCAGCATTTT. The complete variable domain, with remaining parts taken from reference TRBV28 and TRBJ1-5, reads DVKVTQSSRYLVKRTGEKVFLECVQDMDHENMFWYRQDPGLGLRLIYFSYDVKMKEKGDIPEGYSVSREKKERFSLILESASTNQTSMYLCASSSGGGVTRQPQHFGDGTRLSIL.